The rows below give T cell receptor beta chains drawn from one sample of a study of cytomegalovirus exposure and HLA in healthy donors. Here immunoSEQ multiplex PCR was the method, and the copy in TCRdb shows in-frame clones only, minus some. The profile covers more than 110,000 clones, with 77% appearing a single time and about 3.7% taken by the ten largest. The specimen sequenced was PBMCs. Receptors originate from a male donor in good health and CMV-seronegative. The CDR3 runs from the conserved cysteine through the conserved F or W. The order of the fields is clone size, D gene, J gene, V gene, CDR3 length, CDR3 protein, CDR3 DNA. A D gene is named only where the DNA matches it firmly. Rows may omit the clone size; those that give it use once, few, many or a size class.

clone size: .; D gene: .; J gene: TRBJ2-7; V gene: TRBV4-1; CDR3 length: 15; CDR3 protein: CASSQSVGGSYEQYF; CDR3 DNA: TGCGCCAGCAGCCAAAGCGTAGGGGGTTCCTACGAGCAGTACTTC
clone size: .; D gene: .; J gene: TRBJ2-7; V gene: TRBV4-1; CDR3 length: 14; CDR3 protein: CASSQGPWGDEQYF; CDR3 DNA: TGCGCCAGCAGCCAAGGCCCCTGGGGGGACGAGCAGTACTTC
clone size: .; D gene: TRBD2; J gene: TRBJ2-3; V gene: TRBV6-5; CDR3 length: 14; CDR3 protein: CASSRGLRTDTQYF; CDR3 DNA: TGTGCCAGCAGTAGGGGACTACGCACAGATACGCAGTATTTT
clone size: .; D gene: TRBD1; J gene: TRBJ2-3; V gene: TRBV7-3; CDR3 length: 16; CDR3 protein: CASSTGDRGLADTQYF; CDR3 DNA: TGTGCCAGCAGCACGGGGGACAGGGGGCTGGCAGATACGCAGTATTTT
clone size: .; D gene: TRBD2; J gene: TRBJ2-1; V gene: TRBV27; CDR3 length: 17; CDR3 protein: CASSLWASGMGDNEQFF; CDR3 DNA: TGTGCCAGCAGTTTATGGGCTAGCGGGATGGGGGACAATGAGCAGTTCTTC
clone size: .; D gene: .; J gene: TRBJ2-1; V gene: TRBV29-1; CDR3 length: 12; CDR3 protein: CSVEPRREEQFF; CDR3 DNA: TGCAGCGTTGAACCCAGGCGTGAGGAGCAGTTCTTC
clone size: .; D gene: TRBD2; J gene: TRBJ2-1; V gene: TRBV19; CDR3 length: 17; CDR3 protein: CASSMTSGGYPYNEQFF; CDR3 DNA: TGTGCCAGTAGTATGACTAGCGGGGGCTACCCCTACAATGAGCAGTTCTTC
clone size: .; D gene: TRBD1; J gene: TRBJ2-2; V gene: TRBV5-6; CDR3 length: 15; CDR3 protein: CASSMGDRDDGELFF; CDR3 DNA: TGTGCCAGCAGCATGGGGGACAGGGATGACGGGGAGCTGTTTTTT
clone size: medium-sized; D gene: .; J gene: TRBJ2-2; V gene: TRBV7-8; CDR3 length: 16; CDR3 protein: CASSFYYTANTGELFF; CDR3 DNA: TGTGCCAGCAGCTTCTACTACACCGCGAACACCGGGGAGCTGTTTTTT
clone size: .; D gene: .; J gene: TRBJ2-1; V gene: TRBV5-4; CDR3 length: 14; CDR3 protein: CASSLRTTYNEQFF; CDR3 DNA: TGTGCCAGCAGCTTAAGGACAACCTACAATGAGCAGTTCTTC
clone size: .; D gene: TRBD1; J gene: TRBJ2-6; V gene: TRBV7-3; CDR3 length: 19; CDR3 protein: CASSPQGALPPSGANVLTF; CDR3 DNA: TGTGCCAGCAGCCCGCAGGGGGCGCTCCCCCCCTCTGGGGCCAACGTCCTGACTTTC
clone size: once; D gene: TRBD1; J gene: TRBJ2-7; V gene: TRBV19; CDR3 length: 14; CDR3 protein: CASSTDRVEDEQYF; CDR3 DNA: TGTGCCAGTAGTACGGACAGGGTAGAGGACGAGCAGTACTTC
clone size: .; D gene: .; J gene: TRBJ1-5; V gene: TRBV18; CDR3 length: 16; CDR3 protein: CASSPQQGFSNQPQHF; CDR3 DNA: TGTGCCAGCTCACCACAGCAGGGATTTAGCAATCAGCCCCAGCATTTT
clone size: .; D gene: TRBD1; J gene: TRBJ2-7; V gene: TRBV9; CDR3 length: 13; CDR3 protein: CASSDSTGDEQYF; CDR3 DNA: TGTGCCAGCAGTGACTCGACAGGGGACGAGCAGTACTTC
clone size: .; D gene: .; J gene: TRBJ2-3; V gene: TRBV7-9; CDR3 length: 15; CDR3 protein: CASSSRLESTDTQYF; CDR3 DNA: TGTGCCAGCAGCTCCCGACTAGAGAGCACAGATACGCAGTATTTT
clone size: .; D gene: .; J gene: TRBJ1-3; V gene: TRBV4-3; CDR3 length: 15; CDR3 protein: CASSHMGGNGNTIYF; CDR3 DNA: TGCGCCAGCAGCCACATGGGAGGGAACGGAAACACCATATATTTT
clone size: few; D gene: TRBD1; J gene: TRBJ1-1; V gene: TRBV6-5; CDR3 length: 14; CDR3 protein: CASSSRTGNTEAFF; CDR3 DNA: TGTGCCAGCAGTTCCCGGACAGGGAACACTGAAGCTTTCTTT
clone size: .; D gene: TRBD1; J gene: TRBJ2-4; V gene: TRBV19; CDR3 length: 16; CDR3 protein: CASSLPGQGAKNIQYF; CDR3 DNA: TGTGCCAGTAGCCTACCGGGACAGGGGGCCAAAAACATTCAGTACTTC
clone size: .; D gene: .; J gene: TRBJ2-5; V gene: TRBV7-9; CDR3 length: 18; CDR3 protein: CASSHGMRQGQYQETQYF; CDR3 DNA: TGTGCCAGCAGCCACGGGATGAGGCAGGGGCAGTACCAAGAGACCCAGTACTTC
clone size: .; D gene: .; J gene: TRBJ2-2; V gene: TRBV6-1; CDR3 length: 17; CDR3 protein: CASSEVDRVGGVGELFF; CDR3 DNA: TGTGCCAGCAGTGAAGTCGACAGAGTGGGGGGTGTCGGGGAGCTGTTTTTT
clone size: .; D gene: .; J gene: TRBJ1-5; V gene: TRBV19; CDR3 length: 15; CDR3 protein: CASSGGGGLNQPQHF; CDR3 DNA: TGTGCCAGTAGCGGGGGGGGTGGATTAAATCAGCCCCAGCATTTT
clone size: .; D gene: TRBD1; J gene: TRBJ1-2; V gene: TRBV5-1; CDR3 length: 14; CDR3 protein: CASSQQTGEYGYTF; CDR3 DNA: TGCGCCAGCAGCCAACAGACAGGGGAGTATGGCTACACCTTC
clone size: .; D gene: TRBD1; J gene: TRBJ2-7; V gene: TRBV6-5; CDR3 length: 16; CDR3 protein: CASSYGQGAYSYEQYF; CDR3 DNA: TGTGCCAGCAGTTACGGACAGGGGGCCTACTCCTACGAGCAGTACTTC
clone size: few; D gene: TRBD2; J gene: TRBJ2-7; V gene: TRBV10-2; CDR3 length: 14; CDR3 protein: CASRTGTSPHEQYF; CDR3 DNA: TGCGCCAGCAGGACCGGGACTAGTCCCCACGAGCAGTACTTC
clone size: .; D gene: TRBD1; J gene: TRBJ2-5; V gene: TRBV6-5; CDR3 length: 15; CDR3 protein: CASSTSRQGVETQYF; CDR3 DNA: TGTGCCAGCAGTACCTCCCGACAGGGGGTAGAGACCCAGTACTTC